These T cell receptor beta chains were read from a single sample in a study of blood T cell repertoires in COVID-19. Libraries were prepared by immunoSEQ multiplex PCR; TCRdb keeps only in-frame clonotypes and omits some of them. The sample shows 95,000 to 120,000 clones, roughly 85% of them seen only once. Specimen: peripheral blood. These receptors originate from a human donor in a cohort sampled during active COVID-19. CDR3s include the opening cysteine and the closing phenylalanine or tryptophan. Each record gives: D gene, V gene, J gene, clone size, CDR3 DNA, CDR3 protein. A D gene is named only where the DNA matches it firmly. Some rows mark clone size as missing; the rest say once, few, many or name a class of expanded clone.

d_gene: .
v_gene: TRBV5-1
j_gene: TRBJ1-1
abundance: .
CDR3nt: TGCGCCAGCAGCCGGACGGGAGCTGACACTGAAGCTTTCTTT
CDR3aa: CASSRTGADTEAFF

d_gene: .
v_gene: TRBV19
j_gene: TRBJ2-1
abundance: .
CDR3nt: TGTGCCAGTAGTATGGGACACGTCTCCTACAATGAGCAGTTCTTC
CDR3aa: CASSMGHVSYNEQFF

d_gene: .
v_gene: TRBV4-2
j_gene: TRBJ1-5
abundance: few
CDR3nt: TGTGCCAGCAGCCAGACATGGGGCAATCAGCCCCAGCATTTT
CDR3aa: CASSQTWGNQPQHF

d_gene: .
v_gene: TRBV7-2
j_gene: TRBJ2-3
abundance: .
CDR3nt: TGTGCCAGCAGCTTAGGCAGCGGCGGGGATACGCAGTATTTT
CDR3aa: CASSLGSGGDTQYF

d_gene: .
v_gene: TRBV5-4
j_gene: TRBJ2-7
abundance: .
CDR3nt: TGTGCCAGCAGCTTGGGCACTCGTACCTACGAGCAGTACTTC
CDR3aa: CASSLGTRTYEQYF

d_gene: TRBD1
v_gene: TRBV2
j_gene: TRBJ2-1
abundance: .
CDR3nt: TGTGCCAGCAGTGAATTCGTGGGACAGGGTGAACATGAGCAGTTCTTC
CDR3aa: CASSEFVGQGEHEQFF

d_gene: TRBD1
v_gene: TRBV6-2/TRBV6-3
j_gene: TRBJ1-2
abundance: .
CDR3nt: TGTGCCAGCAGTTACACCGGGACAGGGGCAAATGGCTACACCTTC
CDR3aa: CASSYTGTGANGYTF

d_gene: .
v_gene: TRBV27
j_gene: TRBJ2-7
abundance: once
CDR3nt: TGTGCCAGCCTCGCGACTATGAGCTCCTACGAGCAGTACTTC
CDR3aa: CASLATMSSYEQYF

d_gene: .
v_gene: TRBV19
j_gene: TRBJ2-1
abundance: few
CDR3nt: TGTGCCAGTACCCGGGGAGGCAGTGACTCCTACAATGAGCAGTTCTTC
CDR3aa: CASTRGGSDSYNEQFF

d_gene: .
v_gene: TRBV5-4
j_gene: TRBJ2-7
abundance: .
CDR3nt: TGTGCCAGCAGCTTGGGTGTACAGTCCTACGAGCAGTACTTC
CDR3aa: CASSLGVQSYEQYF

d_gene: .
v_gene: TRBV4-2
j_gene: TRBJ2-3
abundance: .
CDR3nt: TGTGCCAGCAGCCAAGATCCCGGAGATACGCAGTATTTT
CDR3aa: CASSQDPGDTQYF

d_gene: .
v_gene: TRBV12-3/TRBV12-4
j_gene: TRBJ2-1
abundance: .
CDR3nt: TGTGCCAGCAGTTCCTCGGGCAATGAGCAGTTCTTC
CDR3aa: CASSSSGNEQFF

d_gene: TRBD1
v_gene: TRBV2
j_gene: TRBJ1-6
abundance: .
CDR3nt: TGTGCCAGCAGTGAAAGGGGACAGGGTAATTCACCCCTCCACTTT
CDR3aa: CASSERGQGNSPLHF

d_gene: .
v_gene: TRBV9
j_gene: TRBJ1-1
abundance: once
CDR3nt: TGTGCCAGCAGCCTTGACATGAACACTGAAGCTTTCTTT
CDR3aa: CASSLDMNTEAFF

d_gene: TRBD1
v_gene: TRBV5-1
j_gene: TRBJ1-5
abundance: once
CDR3nt: TGCGCCAGCAGCGCCGGGACAGGCAATCAGCCCCAGCATTTT
CDR3aa: CASSAGTGNQPQHF

d_gene: .
v_gene: TRBV5-6
j_gene: TRBJ2-3
abundance: .
CDR3nt: TGTGCCAGCAGTTCTAGCGCGAATACGCAGTATTTT
CDR3aa: CASSSSANTQYF

d_gene: .
v_gene: TRBV6-6
j_gene: TRBJ2-4
abundance: .
CDR3nt: TGTGCCAGCAGTGGCTTGGGGGGGCAGGAGAACATTCAGTACTTC
CDR3aa: CASSGLGGQENIQYF

d_gene: TRBD1
v_gene: TRBV6-1
j_gene: TRBJ1-5
abundance: .
CDR3nt: TGTGCCAGCAGTGAAGAGTACAGGACAGGGAGTCAGCCCCAGCATTTT
CDR3aa: CASSEEYRTGSQPQHF

d_gene: TRBD2
v_gene: TRBV5-4
j_gene: TRBJ2-3
abundance: .
CDR3nt: TGTGCCAGCAGCCCGGGGCAGCGGGGTGAAGATACGCAGTATTTT
CDR3aa: CASSPGQRGEDTQYF

d_gene: TRBD2
v_gene: TRBV14
j_gene: TRBJ2-1
abundance: .
CDR3nt: TGTGCCAGCAGCCATCTAGCGGGGCCGACCAATGAGCAGTTCTTC
CDR3aa: CASSHLAGPTNEQFF

d_gene: TRBD2
v_gene: TRBV7-2
j_gene: TRBJ2-1
abundance: .
CDR3nt: TGTGCCAGCAGCTTAGTGGGAGCGGGGAAGCAGTTCTTC
CDR3aa: CASSLVGAGKQFF

d_gene: .
v_gene: TRBV5-1
j_gene: TRBJ1-3
abundance: .
CDR3nt: TGCGCCAGCAGCTCGCAGGGTCTTTCTGGAAACACCATATATTTT
CDR3aa: CASSSQGLSGNTIYF

d_gene: .
v_gene: TRBV6-2/TRBV6-3
j_gene: TRBJ1-5
abundance: .
CDR3nt: TGTGCCAGCAGTTACTCAGGGGTTCAGCCCCAGCATTTT
CDR3aa: CASSYSGVQPQHF

d_gene: TRBD1
v_gene: TRBV30
j_gene: TRBJ1-2
abundance: .
CDR3nt: TGTGCCTGGCTCCGGGACAGGTACGGCTACACCTTC
CDR3aa: CAWLRDRYGYTF

d_gene: .
v_gene: TRBV14
j_gene: TRBJ2-1
abundance: .
CDR3nt: TGTGCCAGCAGCCAAGCCGGTCGATTAGCCAGCAATGAGCAGTTCTTC
CDR3aa: CASSQAGRLASNEQFF

d_gene: .
v_gene: TRBV4-3
j_gene: TRBJ2-3
abundance: once
CDR3nt: TGCGCCAGCAGCTTTAGCGGTAGGGAGCAGTATTTT
CDR3aa: CASSFSGREQYF

d_gene: .
v_gene: TRBV5-1
j_gene: TRBJ2-7
abundance: .
CDR3nt: TGCGCCAGCAGCCCTGGGGCAGGACCCTCCTACGAGCAGTACTTC
CDR3aa: CASSPGAGPSYEQYF

d_gene: .
v_gene: TRBV5-1
j_gene: TRBJ2-2
abundance: .
CDR3nt: TGCGCCAGCAGTTTAGAAAATTCGAACACCGGGGAGCTGTTTTTT
CDR3aa: CASSLENSNTGELFF

d_gene: TRBD2
v_gene: TRBV5-1
j_gene: TRBJ2-5
abundance: few
CDR3nt: TGCGCCAGCAGCTTAAGCGGGGGGACTCAAGAGACCCAGTACTTC
CDR3aa: CASSLSGGTQETQYF

d_gene: TRBD1
v_gene: TRBV6-5
j_gene: TRBJ1-1
abundance: .
CDR3nt: TGTGCCAGCAGTTACTCGACAGGGGCTGTGAACACTGAAGCTTTCTTT
CDR3aa: CASSYSTGAVNTEAFF

d_gene: TRBD1
v_gene: TRBV30
j_gene: TRBJ2-5
abundance: .
CDR3nt: TGTGCCTGGAAACTGGACAGGGCTTGGGAGACCCAGTACTTC
CDR3aa: CAWKLDRAWETQYF

d_gene: .
v_gene: TRBV11-2
j_gene: TRBJ2-7
abundance: .
CDR3nt: TGTGCCAGCAGCTTAGTACCTCTCGGGGGGCCCTACGAGCAGTACTTC
CDR3aa: CASSLVPLGGPYEQYF

d_gene: TRBD2
v_gene: TRBV6-2/TRBV6-3
j_gene: TRBJ2-3
abundance: once
CDR3nt: TGTGCCAGCAGTTACTCGTCCAGCGGGGGGGCCCGGGATACGCAGTATTTT
CDR3aa: CASSYSSSGGARDTQYF

d_gene: TRBD1
v_gene: TRBV20-1
j_gene: TRBJ1-6
abundance: .
CDR3nt: TGCAGTGCTAGTGGTACGGGACAGGGTTCCTATAATTCACCCCTCCACTTT
CDR3aa: CSASGTGQGSYNSPLHF

d_gene: .
v_gene: TRBV6-2/TRBV6-3
j_gene: TRBJ1-6
abundance: .
CDR3nt: TGTGCCAGCAGTTGGCAGGGCGAAAATTCACCCCTCCACTTT
CDR3aa: CASSWQGENSPLHF

d_gene: .
v_gene: TRBV7-2
j_gene: TRBJ1-6
abundance: .
CDR3nt: TGTGCCAGCAGCTCGACTTTCAATTCACCCCTCCACTTT
CDR3aa: CASSSTFNSPLHF

d_gene: .
v_gene: TRBV5-1
j_gene: TRBJ2-3
abundance: .
CDR3nt: TGCGCCAGCAGCTTGGCCAACAGCGGTAGAGATACGCAGTATTTT
CDR3aa: CASSLANSGRDTQYF

d_gene: .
v_gene: TRBV7-9
j_gene: TRBJ1-4
abundance: .
CDR3nt: TGTGCCAGCAGCTTAGTCGGGGGTGCGGAAAAACTGTTTTTT
CDR3aa: CASSLVGGAEKLFF

d_gene: TRBD1
v_gene: TRBV6-5
j_gene: TRBJ2-7
abundance: .
CDR3nt: TGTGCCAGCAGGGATCGGGACAGCAACTCCTACGAGCAGTACTTC
CDR3aa: CASRDRDSNSYEQYF

d_gene: .
v_gene: TRBV6-1
j_gene: TRBJ2-7
abundance: .
CDR3nt: TGTGCCAGCAGTGAAATTACAGCCGGCGAGCAGTACTTC
CDR3aa: CASSEITAGEQYF

d_gene: .
v_gene: TRBV3-1/TRBV3-2
j_gene: TRBJ1-2
abundance: .
CDR3nt: TGTGCCAGCAGCCAAGGCGAGGGGGGGCTATATGGCTACACCTTC
CDR3aa: CASSQGEGGLYGYTF

d_gene: TRBD2
v_gene: TRBV19
j_gene: TRBJ2-1
abundance: .
CDR3nt: TGTGCCAGTAGGATTAGCGGGGGGGGTAATGAGCAGTTCTTC
CDR3aa: CASRISGGGNEQFF

d_gene: .
v_gene: TRBV29-1
j_gene: TRBJ2-1
abundance: once
CDR3nt: TGCAGCGTTGCCCCGGCGACTACCTACAATGAGCAGTTCTTC
CDR3aa: CSVAPATTYNEQFF

d_gene: TRBD1
v_gene: TRBV7-9
j_gene: TRBJ1-2
abundance: .
CDR3nt: TGTGCCAGCAGCTTAGCGGGGGACAGGGTCTACTATGGCTACACCTTC
CDR3aa: CASSLAGDRVYYGYTF

d_gene: .
v_gene: TRBV19
j_gene: TRBJ2-2
abundance: .
CDR3nt: TGTGCCAGTAGTCGAAACCCCATCACTATAAACACCGGGGAGCTGTTTTTT
CDR3aa: CASSRNPITINTGELFF

d_gene: .
v_gene: TRBV11-2
j_gene: TRBJ1-4
abundance: .
CDR3nt: TGTGCCAGCAGCTTAGATCAGGCGAGAAAACTGTTTTTT
CDR3aa: CASSLDQARKLFF

d_gene: TRBD1
v_gene: TRBV6-1
j_gene: TRBJ1-5
abundance: .
CDR3nt: TGTGCCAGCAGTGAGGACAGGGGGCGGCAGCCCCAGCATTTT
CDR3aa: CASSEDRGRQPQHF

d_gene: .
v_gene: TRBV6-5
j_gene: TRBJ1-2
abundance: .
CDR3nt: TGTGCCAGCAGGCAAACGATACGGGGAGGTGGCTACACCTTC
CDR3aa: CASRQTIRGGGYTF

d_gene: .
v_gene: TRBV12-5
j_gene: TRBJ2-1
abundance: few
CDR3nt: TGTGCTAGTGGAGCAGGAACAGGCGTTGAGCAGTTCTTC
CDR3aa: CASGAGTGVEQFF

d_gene: .
v_gene: TRBV11-2
j_gene: TRBJ2-4
abundance: .
CDR3nt: TGTGCCAGCAGCTTATCGGGGAACATTCAGTACTTC
CDR3aa: CASSLSGNIQYF

d_gene: .
v_gene: TRBV9
j_gene: TRBJ2-5
abundance: .
CDR3nt: TGTGCCAGCAGCGTAGACCCAACAGGGCAAGAGACCCAGTACTTC
CDR3aa: CASSVDPTGQETQYF

d_gene: .
v_gene: TRBV7-9
j_gene: TRBJ1-6
abundance: .
CDR3nt: TGTGCCAGCAGCCAACAGGTCCGTTCACCCCTCCACTTT
CDR3aa: CASSQQVRSPLHF